This T cell receptor beta chain was profiled in a study of response to subunit inactivated influenza vaccine. From germline, CDR1 is SGHAT and CDR2 FQNNGV. The V end was cut by 5 bases, the J end by 6 bases, with 12 bases between. The CDR3 is 13 residues long. TCRdb reprocessed the RT-PCR reads via MiXCR and lists one record per CDR3 protein. The repertoire consists of roughly 570,000 distinct CDR3 sequences, with roughly 15% occurring once and the leading ten covering 11%. The clonotype originates from a middle-aged man who received an inactivated influenza vaccine. The sequences come from PBMCs from blood, collected roughly 12 days after vaccination. The rearrangement joins TRBV11-2 to TRBJ2-3; D unresolved. This CDR3 is CASSTGFRDTQYF. CDR3 DNA: TGTGCCAGCAGCACGGGCTTCAGGGATACGCAGTATTTT.